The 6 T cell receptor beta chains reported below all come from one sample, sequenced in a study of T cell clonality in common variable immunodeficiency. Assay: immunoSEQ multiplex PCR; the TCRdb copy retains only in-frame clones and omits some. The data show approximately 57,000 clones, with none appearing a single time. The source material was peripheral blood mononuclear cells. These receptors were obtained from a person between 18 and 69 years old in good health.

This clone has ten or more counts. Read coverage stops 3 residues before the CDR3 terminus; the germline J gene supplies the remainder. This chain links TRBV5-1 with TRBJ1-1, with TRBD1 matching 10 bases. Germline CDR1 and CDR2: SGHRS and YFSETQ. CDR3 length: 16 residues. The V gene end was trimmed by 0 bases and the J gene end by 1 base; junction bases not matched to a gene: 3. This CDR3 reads CASSLGTGGTNTEAFF. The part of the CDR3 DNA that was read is TGCGCCAGCAGCTTGGGGACAGGGGGGACGAACACTGAA.

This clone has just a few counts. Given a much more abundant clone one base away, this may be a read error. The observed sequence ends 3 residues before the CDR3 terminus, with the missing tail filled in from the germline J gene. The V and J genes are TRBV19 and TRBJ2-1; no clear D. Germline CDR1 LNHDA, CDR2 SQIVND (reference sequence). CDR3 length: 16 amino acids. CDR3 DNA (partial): TGTGCCACTAGTATAGTAGCCGTACTCTCCTACAATGAG. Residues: CATSIVAVLSYNE. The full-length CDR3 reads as CATSIVAVLSYNEQFF.

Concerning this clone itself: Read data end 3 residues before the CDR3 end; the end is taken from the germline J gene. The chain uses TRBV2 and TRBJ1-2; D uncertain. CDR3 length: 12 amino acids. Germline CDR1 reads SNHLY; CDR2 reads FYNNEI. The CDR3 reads CASKMDSLDYTF. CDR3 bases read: TGTGCCAGCAAAATGGACTCCCTCGAC.

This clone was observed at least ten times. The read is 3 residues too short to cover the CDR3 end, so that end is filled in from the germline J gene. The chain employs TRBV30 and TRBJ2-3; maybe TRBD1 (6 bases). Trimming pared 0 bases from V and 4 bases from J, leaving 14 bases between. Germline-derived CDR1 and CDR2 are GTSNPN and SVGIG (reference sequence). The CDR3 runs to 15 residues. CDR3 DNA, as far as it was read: TGTGCCTGGAGTGTAGGCCAACCAGGGGCAGATACG. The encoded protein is CAWSVGQPGADT. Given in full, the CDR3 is CAWSVGQPGADTQYF.

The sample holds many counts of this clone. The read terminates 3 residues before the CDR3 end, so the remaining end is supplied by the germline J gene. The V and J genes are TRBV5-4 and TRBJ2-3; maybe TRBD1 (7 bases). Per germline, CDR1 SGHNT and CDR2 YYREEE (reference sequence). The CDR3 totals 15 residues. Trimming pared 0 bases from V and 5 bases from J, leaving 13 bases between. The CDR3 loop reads CASSLEGAEGDTQYF. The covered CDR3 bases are TGTGCCAGCAGCTTGGAGGGGGCGGAGGGAGATACG.

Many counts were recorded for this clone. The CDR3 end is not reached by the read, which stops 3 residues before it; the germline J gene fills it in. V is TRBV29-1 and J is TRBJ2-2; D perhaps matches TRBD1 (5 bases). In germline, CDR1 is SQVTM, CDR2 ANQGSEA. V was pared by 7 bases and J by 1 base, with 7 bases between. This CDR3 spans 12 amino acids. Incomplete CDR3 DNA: TGCAGCGCTGGACAGAACACCGGGGAG. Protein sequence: CSAGQNTGE. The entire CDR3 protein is CSAGQNTGELFF.